The sequence of this TCR beta chain was determined in a study of shared clonotypes between healthy human individuals (dated by TCRdb to about 2020). Regarding the complete study: A few men and two women, aged 18 to 49 years, made up the cohort. Per donor, three plates each were used for CD4 naive and CD4 memory, two for CD8 naive, and one for CD8 memory. To estimate repertoire size and how much clonotype sharing occurs between individuals, the study deeply sequenced the blood TCR repertoires of a handful of healthy adults. To increase sequencing depth and limit assay-specific biases, different laboratories used diverse techniques to prepare libraries and sequence TCR repertoires. Each donor's leukapheresis produced roughly between roughly 0.85 and 10 billion PBMCs. Study-wide findings and limitations: Naive subsets generally had larger estimated clonotype richness than memory subsets did. Higher generation probabilities were observed for clonotypes shared by all four sorted-subset donors than for non-shared clonotypes. Pairwise subsampling led to the expectation that sequencing depth would affect the degree of clonotype sharing among donors. The small number of donors limited the genetic and exposure-history diversity represented. Across a few donors, 4.5% to 6.5% of naive CD4, more than 3% of naive CD8, roughly 2.2% of memory CD4, and about 0.44% of memory CD8 clonotypes were shared. Rarefaction of sorted-subset datasets indicated incomplete sequencing despite the large sequencing depth. Only blood was sampled, and tissue TCR repertoires likely differ from those in blood.

Donors were healthy HIV-negative adults with no recently reported acute infections or vaccinations. All donors were Caucasian adults living in Nashville, Tennessee, USA. CD4+ T cells were enriched through magnetic negative selection, after which naive cells were positively selected on CD45RA and the remaining negative fraction served as the memory subset. Blood was obtained by leukapheresis, after which PBMCs were separated by Ficoll-Histopaque density gradient centrifugation and cryopreserved in liquid nitrogen vapor phase. Analytical flow cytometry was used to check the purity and quantity of every magnetically sorted T cell population. Genomic DNA was isolated from each sorted fraction and quantified by UV absorbance on a Nanodrop 2000c. Using the deep immunoSEQ assay, multiplex PCR amplified TCR CDR3 regions from genomic DNA. Extracted genomic DNA from each cell subset was distributed evenly across all wells of several immunoSEQ 96-well plates, and each plate was treated as a replicate. Each replicate PCR for sorted subsets received around 0.2 ug genomic DNA, equal to about 30,000 T cell genomes. Purified libraries were measured with a Qubit 3.0 fluorometer, size-checked on a Bioanalyzer 2100, and measured again with the KAPA Library Quantification kit. A separate single-read 150-cycle Illumina NextSeq 550 flow cell was used to sequence each immunoSEQ 96-well plate. On the study's bioinformatics: Because the immunoSEQ output included only junctional sequences and no quality scores, the filtering could not be the same as the filtering used for full-length reads. To assign V/J genes and CDR3, sequences were annotated against IMGT germline references using PyIR, a Python wrapper for IgBLAST v1.9. Any read was removed if the V/J assignment was weak (E-value above 1e-6), the CDR3 was missing, or the read contained stop codons, out-of-frame junctions, or ambiguous translated residues. V3J clonotypes were defined as sequences sharing an identical inferred V gene, J gene, and CDR3 amino acid sequence. To compute the percentage overlap between repertoires, the number of shared unique clonotypes was divided by the size of the smaller repertoire. Richness of each repertoire was evaluated using RTK rarefaction, the Chao1 estimator, and Recon v2.1 estimates of unobserved clonotypes. OLGA was used to compute generation probabilities for all TCRbeta clonotypes that the gDNA method yielded from four donors. TCRdb's version of the immuneACCESS table is confined to in-frame rearrangements and falls short of the full clone set. An unresolved V gene accounts for under half of the shortfall where checked; the remainder is of unknown origin. V, J and clone size are taken as reported in that table, and D and trimming were inferred from the DNA itself. The sample table records a few hundred thousand clones; approximately 97% of these occur just once. In total, the top ten clones hold approximately 0.057% of the sample.

The CDR3 measures 13 amino acids from cysteine to phenylalanine. The only DNA kept is the CDR3, 39 bases in frame from the first base. A distance of 13 bases separates the germline ends of V and J, which lose 6 bases and 7 bases respectively. CDR1 is given as SNHLY and CDR2 as FYNNEI, both from the germline V gene. A word on this clone: The clone's antigen remains unknown. Base-call qualities are not available, and no considerably larger clone is one nucleotide away.

The receptor chain draws on TRBV2 and TRBJ2-1, with no confident D gene call. This receptor was taken from a woman aged 25 to 39 in good health. The sequenced sample consisted of naive CD4+ T cells sorted from blood. The label giving this sample's cell subset or site can be read as: CD45RA+ positively selected. CDR3 region: CASRVAVQNEQFF. The DNA sequence reads TGTGCCAGCAGGGTCGCGGTGCAGAATGAGCAGTTCTTC.